This TCR beta chain was identified during a study of blood T cell repertoires in COVID-19. Assay: immunoSEQ multiplex PCR; the TCRdb copy retains only in-frame clones and omits some. The data contain some 87,000 clones, about 83% of them seen just once; the ten biggest clones take up around 39%. To note about this clone: Other DNA sequences from this sample encode an identical CDR3 as well.

Germline assignment: CDR1 MNHEY and CDR2 SMNVEV (reference sequence). CDR3 length: 16 residues. J was trimmed by 0 bases and V by 4 bases; bases with no gene match: 1. The clonotype comes from a man older than 75 with active or convalescent COVID-19. The sample was peripheral blood. The chain uses TRBV27 and TRBJ2-2; 11 bases agree with TRBD1. The CDR3 sequence is CASSWTGGPNTGELFF. For the CDR3, the DNA is TGTGCCAGCAGTTGGACAGGGGGCCCGAACACCGGGGAGCTGTTTTTT.